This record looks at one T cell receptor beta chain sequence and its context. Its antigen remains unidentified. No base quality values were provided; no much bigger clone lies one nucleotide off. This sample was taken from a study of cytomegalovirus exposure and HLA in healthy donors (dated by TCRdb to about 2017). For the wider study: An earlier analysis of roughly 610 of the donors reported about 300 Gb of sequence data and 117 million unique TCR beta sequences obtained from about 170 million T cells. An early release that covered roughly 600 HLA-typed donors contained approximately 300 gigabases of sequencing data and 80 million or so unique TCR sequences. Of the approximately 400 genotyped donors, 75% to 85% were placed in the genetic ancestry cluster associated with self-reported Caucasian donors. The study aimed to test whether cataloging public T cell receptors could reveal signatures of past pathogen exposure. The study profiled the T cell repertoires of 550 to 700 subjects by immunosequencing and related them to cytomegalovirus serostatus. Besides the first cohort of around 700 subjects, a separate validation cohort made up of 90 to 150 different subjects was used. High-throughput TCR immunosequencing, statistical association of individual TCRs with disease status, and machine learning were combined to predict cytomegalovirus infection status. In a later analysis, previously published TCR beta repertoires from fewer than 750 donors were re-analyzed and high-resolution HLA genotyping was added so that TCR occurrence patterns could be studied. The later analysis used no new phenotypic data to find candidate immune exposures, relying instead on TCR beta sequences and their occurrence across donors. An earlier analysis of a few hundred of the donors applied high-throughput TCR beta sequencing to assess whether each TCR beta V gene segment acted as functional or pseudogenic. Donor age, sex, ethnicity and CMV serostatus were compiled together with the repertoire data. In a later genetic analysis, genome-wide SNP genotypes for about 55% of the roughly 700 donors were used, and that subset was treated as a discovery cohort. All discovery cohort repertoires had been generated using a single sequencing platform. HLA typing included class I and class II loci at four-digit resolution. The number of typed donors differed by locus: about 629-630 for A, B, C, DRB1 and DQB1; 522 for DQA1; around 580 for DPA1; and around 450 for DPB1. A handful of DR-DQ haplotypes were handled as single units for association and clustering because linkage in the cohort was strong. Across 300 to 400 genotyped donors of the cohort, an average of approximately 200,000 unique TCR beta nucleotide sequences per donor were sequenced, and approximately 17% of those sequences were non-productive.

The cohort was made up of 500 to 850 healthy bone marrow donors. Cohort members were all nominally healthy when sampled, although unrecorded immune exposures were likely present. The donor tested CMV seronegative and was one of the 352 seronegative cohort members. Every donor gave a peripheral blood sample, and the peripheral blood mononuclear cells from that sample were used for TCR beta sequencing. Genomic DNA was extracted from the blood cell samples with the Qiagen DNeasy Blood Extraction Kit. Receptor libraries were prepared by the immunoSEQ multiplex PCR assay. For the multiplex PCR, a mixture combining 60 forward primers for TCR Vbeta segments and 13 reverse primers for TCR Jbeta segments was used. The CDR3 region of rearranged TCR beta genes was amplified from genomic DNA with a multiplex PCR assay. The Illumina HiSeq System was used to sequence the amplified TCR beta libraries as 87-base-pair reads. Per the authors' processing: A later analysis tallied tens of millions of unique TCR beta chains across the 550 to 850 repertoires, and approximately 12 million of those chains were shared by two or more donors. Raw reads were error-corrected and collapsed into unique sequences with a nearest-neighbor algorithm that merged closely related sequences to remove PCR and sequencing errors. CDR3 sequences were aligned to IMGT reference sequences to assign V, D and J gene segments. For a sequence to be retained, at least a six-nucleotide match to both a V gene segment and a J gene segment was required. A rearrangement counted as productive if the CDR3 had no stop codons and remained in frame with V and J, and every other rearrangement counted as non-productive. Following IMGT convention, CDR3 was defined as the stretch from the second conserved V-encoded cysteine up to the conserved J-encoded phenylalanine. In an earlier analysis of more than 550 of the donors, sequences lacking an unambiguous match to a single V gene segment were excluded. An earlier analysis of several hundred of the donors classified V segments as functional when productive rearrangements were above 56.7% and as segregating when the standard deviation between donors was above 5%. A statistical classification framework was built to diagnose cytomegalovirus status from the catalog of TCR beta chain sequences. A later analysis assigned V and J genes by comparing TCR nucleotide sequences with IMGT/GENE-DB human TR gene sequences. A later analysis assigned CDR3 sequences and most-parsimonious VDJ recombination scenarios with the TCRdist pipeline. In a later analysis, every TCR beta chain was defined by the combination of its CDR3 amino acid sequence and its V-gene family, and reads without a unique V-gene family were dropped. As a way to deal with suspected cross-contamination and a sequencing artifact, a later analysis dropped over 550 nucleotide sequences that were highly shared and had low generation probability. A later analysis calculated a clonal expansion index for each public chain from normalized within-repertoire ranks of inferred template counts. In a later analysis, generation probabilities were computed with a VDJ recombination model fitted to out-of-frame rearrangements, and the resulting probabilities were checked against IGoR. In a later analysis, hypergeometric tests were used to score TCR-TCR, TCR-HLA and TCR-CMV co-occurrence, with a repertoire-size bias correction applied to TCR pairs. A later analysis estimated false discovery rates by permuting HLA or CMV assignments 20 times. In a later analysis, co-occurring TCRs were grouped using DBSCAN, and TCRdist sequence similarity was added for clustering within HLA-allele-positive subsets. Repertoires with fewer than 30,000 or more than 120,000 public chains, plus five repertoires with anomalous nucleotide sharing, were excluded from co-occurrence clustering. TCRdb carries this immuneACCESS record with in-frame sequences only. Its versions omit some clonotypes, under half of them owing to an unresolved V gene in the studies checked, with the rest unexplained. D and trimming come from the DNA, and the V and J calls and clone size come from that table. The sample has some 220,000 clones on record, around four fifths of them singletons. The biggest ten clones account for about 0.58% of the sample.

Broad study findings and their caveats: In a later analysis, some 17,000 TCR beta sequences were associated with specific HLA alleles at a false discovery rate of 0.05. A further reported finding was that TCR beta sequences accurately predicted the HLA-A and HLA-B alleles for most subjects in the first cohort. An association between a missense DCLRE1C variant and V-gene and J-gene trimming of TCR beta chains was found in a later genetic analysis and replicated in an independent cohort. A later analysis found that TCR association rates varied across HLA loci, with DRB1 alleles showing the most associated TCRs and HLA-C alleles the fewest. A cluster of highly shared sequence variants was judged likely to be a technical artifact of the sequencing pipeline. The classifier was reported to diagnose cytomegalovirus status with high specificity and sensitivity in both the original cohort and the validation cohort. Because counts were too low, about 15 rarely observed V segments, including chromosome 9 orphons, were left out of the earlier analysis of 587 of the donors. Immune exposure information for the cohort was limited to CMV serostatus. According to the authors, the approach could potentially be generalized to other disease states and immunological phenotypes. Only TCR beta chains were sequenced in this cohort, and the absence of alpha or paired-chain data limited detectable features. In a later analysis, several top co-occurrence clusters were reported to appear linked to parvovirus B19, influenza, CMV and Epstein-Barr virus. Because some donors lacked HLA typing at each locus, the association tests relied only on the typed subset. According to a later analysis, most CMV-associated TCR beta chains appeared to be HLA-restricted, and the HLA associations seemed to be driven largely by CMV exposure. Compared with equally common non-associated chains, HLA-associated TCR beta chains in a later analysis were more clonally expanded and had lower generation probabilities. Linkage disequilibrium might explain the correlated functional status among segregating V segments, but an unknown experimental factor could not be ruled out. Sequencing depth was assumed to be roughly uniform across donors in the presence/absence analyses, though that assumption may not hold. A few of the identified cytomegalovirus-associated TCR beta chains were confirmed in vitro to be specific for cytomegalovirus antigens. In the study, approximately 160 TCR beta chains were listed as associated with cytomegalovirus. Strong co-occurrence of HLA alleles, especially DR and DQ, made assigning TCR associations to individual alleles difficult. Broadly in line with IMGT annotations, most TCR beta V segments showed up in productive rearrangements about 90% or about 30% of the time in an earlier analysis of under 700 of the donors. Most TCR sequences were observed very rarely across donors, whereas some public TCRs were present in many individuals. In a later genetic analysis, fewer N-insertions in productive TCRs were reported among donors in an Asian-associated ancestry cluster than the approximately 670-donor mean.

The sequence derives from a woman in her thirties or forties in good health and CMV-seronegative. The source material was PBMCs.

The CDR3 protein is CASSIQGQGGEKLFF. The nucleotides read TGTGCCAGTAGTATCCAAGGACAGGGAGGAGAAAAACTGTTTTTT. This receptor chain uses TRBV19 and TRBJ1-4, with TRBD1 identical over 8 junction bases. Including the terminal cysteine and phenylalanine, the CDR3 comprises 15 residues. Only CDR3 DNA is held: 45 bases, read in frame from base 1. Taken from the germline V gene (reference sequence), the CDR1 and CDR2 loops are LNHDA and SQIVND. V is trimmed back by 3 bases and J by 8 bases, and the junction contains 8 bases that no gene match accounts for.